A single sample gave rise to the 30 T cell receptor beta chains below, sequenced in a study of CD8 T cells in Susac syndrome. With random hexamers, reverse transcription was performed on about 0.5 to 1 ug of RNA. TCRdb used MiXCR to reprocess the immunoSEQ multiplex PCR reads, holding one entry per CDR3 protein. The sample has 150,000 to 200,000 distinct CDR3 sequences, approximately 96% seen once. Sequences were obtained from CD4+ T cells from PBMCs. These receptors were collected from a human donor in good health.

The rearrangement uses TRBV20-1 and TRBJ2-2; perhaps TRBD1 as D (6 bases). CDR1 and CDR2 from the germline V gene are DFQATT and SNEGSKA (reference sequence). The CDR3 is 15 amino acids. V lost 3 bases and J lost 6, with 17 bases in between. The CDR3: CSASLGTSHSGELFF. CDR3 in DNA: TGCAGTGCTAGTCTCGGGACATCTCATTCCGGGGAGCTGTTTTTT.

The chain joins TRBV24-1 to TRBJ2-3, with 7 bases identical to TRBD1. Germline V lookup: CDR1 KGHDR, CDR2 SFDVKD. This CDR3 has 15 amino acids. V was clipped by 9 bases and J by 0 bases; unmatched bases: 8. The CDR3 protein is CATAETGHSTDTQYF. The CDR3 DNA follows: TGTGCCACCGCTGAGACAGGGCATAGCACAGATACGCAGTATTTT.

The V and J genes are TRBV3-1 and TRBJ2-1; 8 positions agree with TRBD2. V was clipped by 0 bases and J by 5 bases; unmatched bases: 12. The CDR3 is made up of 18 amino acids. The germline CDR1 and CDR2 sequences are LGHDT and YNNKEL (reference sequence). CDR3 protein: CASSQERVSGGFHNEQFF. CDR3 nucleotides: TGTGCCAGCAGCCAAGAAAGGGTGAGCGGGGGCTTCCACAATGAGCAGTTCTTC.

This rearrangement joins TRBV14 to TRBJ2-6; the D is unclear. The CDR3 runs 16 residues. Germline values: CDR1 SGHDN, CDR2 FVKESK. V was shortened by 1 base and J by 0 bases, with 7 bases between the two germline ends. This CDR3 reads CASSQVGFSGANVLTF. CDR3 DNA: TGTGCCAGCAGCCAAGTCGGGTTCTCTGGGGCCAACGTCCTGACTTTC.

The genes are TRBV7-2 and TRBJ1-1; no firm D call. The CDR3 spans 13 residues. Germline values: CDR1 SGHTA, CDR2 FQGNSA. Trimming left V 5 bases short and J 2 bases short, with 9 bases between. The CDR3 nucleotides read TGTGCCAGCAGCGGACGACATAACACTGAAGCTTTCTTT. Its translation is CASSGRHNTEAFF. Full variable domain (missing parts from reference TRBV7-2 and TRBJ1-1): GAGVSQSPSNKVTEKGKDVELRCDPISGHTALYWYRQSLGQGLEFLIYFQGNSAPDKSGLPSDRFSAERTGGSVSTLTIQRTQQEDSAVYLCASSGRHNTEAFFGQGTRLTVV.

CDR3 amino acids: CASITGGTGVEQFF. CDR3 sequence (DNA): TGTGCCAGTATCACGGGGGGGACAGGGGTTGAGCAGTTCTTC. V gene TRBV19 combines with J gene TRBJ2-1; TRBD1 aligns across 10 bases. The CDR3 sequence is 14 residues long. With 7 bases clipped from V and 9 bases from J, the junction kept 9 bases outside the gene matches. Per the germline V gene, CDR1 is LNHDA and CDR2 is SQIVND (reference sequence).

The chain joins TRBV30 to TRBJ2-7, with a possible D match to TRBD2 (5 bases). Germline-derived CDR1 and CDR2 are GTSNPN and SVGIG (reference sequence). The CDR3 totals 11 residues. The V end was cut by 8 bases, the J end by 0 bases, with 8 bases between. The CDR3 loop reads CARGYSYEQYF. The CDR3 DNA reads as TGTGCCCGGGGTTACTCCTACGAGCAGTACTTC.

The rearrangement uses TRBV12-3 or TRBV12-4 and TRBJ2-5; D is possibly TRBD1 (6 bases). V lost 3 bases and J 5 bases, leaving 13 bases between the germline ends. The CDR3 loop spans 14 amino acids. The CDR3, as DNA: TGTGCCAGCAGTTTTTGGGACACGGGGGAGACCCAGTACTTC. This translates into CASSFWDTGETQYF.

V and J are TRBV5-1 and TRBJ2-6, with D possibly being TRBD1 or TRBD2 (5 bases each). The CDR3 loop spans 16 amino acids. CDR1 SGHRS and CDR2 YFSETQ come from the germline V gene. Trimming cost V 7 bases and J 4 bases, with 18 bases left between them. CDR3 loop: CASGGGSAGGANVLTF. CDR3 nucleotide sequence: TGCGCCAGCGGTGGGGGTTCGGCAGGAGGGGCCAACGTCCTGACTTTC.

This clonotype has a single count. The chain recombines TRBV28 with TRBJ2-1, with 7 bases that match TRBD1. Germline assignment: CDR1 MDHEN and CDR2 SYDVKM. CDR3 length: 14 amino acids. After removal of 6 bases from V and 10 bases from J, the junction contained 12 bases not matched to a gene. Written as DNA, the CDR3 is TGTGCCAGCAGCCCACAGGGGCTTAGCACGGAGCAGTTCTTC. Residues: CASSPQGLSTEQFF.

The rearrangement links TRBV28 to TRBJ1-5; 8 bases agree with TRBD1. Germline CDR1 and CDR2: MDHEN and SYDVKM. V was pared by 10 bases and J by 14 bases, with 13 bases of the junction left unmatched. The CDR3 extends over 12 amino acids. This CDR3 reads CATGQATQVEHF. For the CDR3, the DNA is TGTGCCACGGGACAGGCGACCCAGGTTGAGCATTTT.

On this clonotype itself: One junction end disagrees with the germline gene, perhaps due to a read error. The rearrangement links TRBV6-2 or TRBV6-3 to TRBJ2-5; TRBD2 agrees at 13 bases. Looked up from germline, CDR1 is MNHEY and CDR2 is SVGEGT. CDR3 length equals 12 residues. The CDR3: CASRRTSGGPDF. Written as DNA, the CDR3 is TGTGCCAGCAGACGGACTAGCGGGGGCCCGGACTTC.

The V and J genes are TRBV20-1 and TRBJ2-7; 7 bases agree with TRBD1. The CDR3 is made up of 12 amino acids. Germline CDR1 and CDR2: DFQATT and SNEGSKA (reference sequence). Trimming cost V 3 bases and J 5 bases; bases outside gene matches: 4. This CDR3 reads CSARTGYDEQYF. As DNA, the CDR3 is TGCAGTGCTAGGACAGGGTACGACGAGCAGTACTTC.

The J gene is TRBJ2-7, the V gene TRBV4-3, with D maybe TRBD1 (6 bases). The CDR3 runs to 15 residues. Trimming took 4 bases from V and 0 from J, leaving 13 bases between them. Germline values: CDR1 LGHNA, CDR2 YSLEER. DNA of the CDR3: TGCGCCAGCAGCCGTACAGGGCGAGGCTCCTACGAGCAGTACTTC. Its protein is CASSRTGRGSYEQYF.

This rearrangement joins TRBV12-3 or TRBV12-4 to TRBJ1-2, with D perhaps TRBD1 (6 bases). This CDR3 contains 14 residues. The ends were cut back, 7 bases at V and 5 bases at J, with 17 bases in the middle. The CDR3: CASTNIGTPYGYTF. CDR3 nucleotides: TGTGCCAGCACGAATATCGGGACACCTTATGGCTACACCTTC.

V usage is TRBV11-2 and J usage is TRBJ2-5, with 7 bases aligning to TRBD1. The junction had 7 bases not matched to a gene; V was cut back by 5 bases and J by 7 bases. The germline V gene has CDR1 SGHAT and CDR2 FQNNGV. The CDR3 contains 13 residues. The CDR3 DNA reads TGTGCCAGCAGCATACAGGGGTCTGTGACCCAGTACTTC. Encoded protein: CASSIQGSVTQYF.

The V call is TRBV28, the J call TRBJ2-7; 8 bases are a match to TRBD1. The ends lost 9 bases at V and 6 bases at J; junction bases unmatched: 16. The CDR3 contains 15 residues. Germline CDR1 MDHEN, CDR2 SYDVKM. The CDR3 here is CASTGLGQGAGEQYF. DNA for the CDR3: TGTGCCAGTACAGGGCTTGGGCAGGGGGCGGGCGAGCAGTACTTC.

This chain uses TRBV23-1 with TRBJ2-7; the match to TRBD2 covers 8 bases. TRBV23-1 is an ORF, with its function uncertain. V shed 2 bases, J shed 3 bases, and the junction held 3 bases outside the gene matches. The CDR3 runs to 14 residues. CDR3 sequence: CASSQRSGSYEQYF. The CDR3 region has the DNA TGCGCCAGCAGTCAAAGGAGCGGGAGCTACGAGCAGTACTTC.

The chain carries TRBV5-4 and TRBJ2-3; the D is unclear. CDR1 and CDR2 from the germline V gene are SGHNT and YYREEE (reference sequence). The CDR3 is 12 residues long. V dropped 4 bases and J dropped 7 bases, with 10 bases sitting between them. This CDR3 reads CASSADQNTQYF. The CDR3 DNA is TGTGCCAGCAGCGCGGACCAGAATACGCAGTATTTT. Complete variable domain (other parts from reference TRBV5-4 and TRBJ2-3): ETGVTQSPTHLIKTRGQQVTLRCSSQSGHNTVSWYQQALGQGPQFIFQYYREEENGRGNFPPRFSGLQFPNYSSELNVNALELDDSALYLCASSADQNTQYFGPGTRLTVL.

The V and J genes are TRBV12-3 or TRBV12-4 and TRBJ1-1, with D unresolved. The CDR3 is 11 residues long. V dropped 4 bases and J dropped 3 bases, with 3 bases sitting between them. The DNA for the CDR3 is TGTGCCAGCAGTTGGGACACTGAAGCTTTCTTT. It yields the protein CASSWDTEAFF.

This clonotype was recorded once. The chain recombines TRBV14 with TRBJ2-5; D unclear. The CDR3 length is 13 residues. Germline CDR1 reads SGHDN; CDR2 reads FVKESK. Between the trimmed V and J ends, which lost 2 bases and 5 bases, there was a span of 9 bases. The CDR3 protein is CASSQRVGETQYF. CDR3 coding DNA: TGTGCCAGCAGCCAACGCGTCGGTGAGACCCAGTACTTC.

The CDR3 DNA follows: TGTGCCAGCAGTGCTCAGAGGTGGACTGAAGCTTTCTTT. It codes for CASSAQRWTEAFF. The chain uses TRBV2 and TRBJ1-1; D remains ambiguous. The V gene lost 4 bases and the J gene lost 5 bases, with 11 bases spanning the gap. The CDR3 has 13 residues. Germline V gene data show CDR1 as SNHLY and CDR2 as FYNNEI.

The V and J genes are TRBV12-3 or TRBV12-4 and TRBJ2-3, with D maybe TRBD2 (5 bases). V gave up 6 bases and J gave up 3 bases, with 16 bases separating them. The CDR3 covers 15 residues. CDR3 loop: CASSAGRGQTDTQYF. The CDR3 coding sequence is TGTGCCAGCAGCGCGGGCCGCGGGCAAACAGATACGCAGTATTTT.

The CDR3 sequence is CATSRDLGTGVYEQYF. The CDR3 nucleotides read TGTGCCACCAGCAGAGATCTGGGGACAGGGGTCTACGAGCAGTACTTC. This chain uses TRBV15 with TRBJ2-7; 10 bases fit TRBD1. V lost 0 bases, J lost 3 bases, and 5 bases stayed unmatched. This CDR3 is built from 16 residues. Per the germline V gene, CDR1 is LNHNV and CDR2 is YYDKDF (reference sequence).

The chain links TRBV9 to TRBJ2-5; weak D call: TRBD1 (5 bases). The V gene's germline CDR1 is SGDLS and CDR2 YYNGEE. The V and J ends lost 0 bases and 4 bases respectively, with 7 bases between them. The CDR3 length is 13 residues. In DNA form, the CDR3 reads TGTGCCAGCAGCGTAGCCCAGGGAGAGACCCAGTACTTC. Amino acids: CASSVAQGETQYF.

The CDR3 here is CASSPDRGQPQHF. For the CDR3, the DNA is TGTGCCAGCAGCCCCGACAGGGGTCAGCCCCAGCATTTT. The chain links TRBV14 to TRBJ1-5, with TRBD1 matching 8 bases. The CDR3 is made up of 13 amino acids. The J segment lost 6 bases and the V segment lost 4 bases, leaving 2 bases of the junction unmatched. The V gene's germline CDR1 is SGHDN and CDR2 FVKESK.

The chain combines TRBV11-2 with TRBJ2-3; the D call may be TRBD1 or TRBD2 (6 bases each). The germline V gene has CDR1 SGHAT and CDR2 FQNNGV. The CDR3 is 15 residues long. V lost 2 bases to trimming and J lost 6 bases, with 15 bases between them. CDR3 bases: TGTGCCAGCAGCTTACGGCCGGGGGCGCTGGATACGCAGTATTTT. Translation gives CASSLRPGALDTQYF.

This rearrangement joins TRBV19 to TRBJ1-2; no definite D call. The CDR3 is made up of 13 amino acids. Trimming removed 5 bases from V and 5 bases from J, with 12 bases in between. CDR1 and CDR2 from the germline V gene are LNHDA and SQIVND (reference sequence). In DNA, the CDR3 is TGTGCCAGTAGTTGGGTCCGAAAGTATGGCTACACCTTC. It encodes CASSWVRKYGYTF.

The V call is TRBV25-1, the J call TRBJ1-6, with D unclear. CDR3 size: 14 residues. Germline V gene sequence: CDR1 MGHDK, CDR2 SYGVNS. V lost 4 bases and J 2 bases, leaving 6 bases between the germline ends. The CDR3, as DNA: TGTGCCAGCAGTGGTCAGCCCTATAATTCACCCCTCCACTTT. It yields the protein CASSGQPYNSPLHF.

The chain uses TRBV29-1 and TRBJ1-2; D is unclear. Trimming stripped 4 bases from V and 0 bases from J, with 6 bases between. Germline-derived CDR1 and CDR2 are SQVTM and ANQGSEA. This CDR3 contains 12 residues. CDR3 sequence (DNA): TGCAGCGTTGGAGGAACTAACTATGGCTACACCTTC. Its translation is CSVGGTNYGYTF.